This T cell receptor beta chain was profiled in a study of blood T cell repertoires in COVID-19. The wider study: Collection of acute and convalescent COVID-19 samples took place in the United States, Italy and Spain. From T cells, B-cell-depleted T cells, or PBMCs came the material, which was cDNA or gDNA.

Participant reports of clinical history set cohort assignment. There are a few counts of this clone. Germline CDR1 is MNHNY and CDR2 is SVGAGI (reference sequence). The CDR3 has 15 amino acids. V lost 2 bases and J lost 7; bases outside the gene matches: 11. Authors' methods: Cell counts per sample came from amplifying reference gene primers. Sequenced by immunoSEQ multiplex PCR; TCRdb stores in-frame clones only, minus some. V, J and clone size are those of that table, while D and trimming were read from the DNA. The data show roughly 250,000 clones, 70% to 90% seen once. V usage is TRBV6-6 and J usage is TRBJ2-7, with 7 bases identical to TRBD2. The TCR sequence derives from a woman aged 40 to 50 with acute COVID-19. Sequencing was performed on PBMCs or T cells enriched from blood (not recorded which). The CDR3 region is CASSYGLAEPREQYV. CDR3 coding DNA: TGTGCCAGCAGTTACGGGCTAGCGGAACCCAGGGAGCAGTACGTC.